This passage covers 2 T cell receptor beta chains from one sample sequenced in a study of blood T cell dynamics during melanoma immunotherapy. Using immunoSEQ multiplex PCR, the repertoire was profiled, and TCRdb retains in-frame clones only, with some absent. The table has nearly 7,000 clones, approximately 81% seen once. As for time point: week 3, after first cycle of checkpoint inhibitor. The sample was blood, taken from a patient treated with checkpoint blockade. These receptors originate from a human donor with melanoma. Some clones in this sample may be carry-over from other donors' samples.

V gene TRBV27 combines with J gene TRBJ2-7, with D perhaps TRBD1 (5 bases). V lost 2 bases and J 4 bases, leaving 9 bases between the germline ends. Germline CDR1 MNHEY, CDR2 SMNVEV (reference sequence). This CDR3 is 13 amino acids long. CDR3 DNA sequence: TGTGCCAGCAGTTTAGCCGACAGTTACGAGCAGTACTTC. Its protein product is CASSLADSYEQYF.

In DNA, the CDR3 is TGTGCCAGCAGCTCCATCCGGGACAGGGGGCGGTTAGATGGCTACACCTTC. Translating it yields CASSSIRDRGRLDGYTF. The chain joins TRBV7-2 to TRBJ1-2; the match to TRBD1 covers 12 bases. Per the germline V gene, CDR1 is SGHTA and CDR2 is FQGNSA. This CDR3 spans 17 amino acids. With 4 bases clipped from V and 6 bases from J, the junction kept 12 bases outside the gene matches.